One sample yielded the 32 T cell receptor beta chains listed below, sequenced in a study of technical replicates of blood from a few donors. Here immunoSEQ multiplex PCR was the method, and the copy in TCRdb shows in-frame clones only, minus some. The sample contains over 70,000 clones, roughly 92% of which appear only once. Source material: T cells isolated from PBMCs. Every receptor here comes from a human donor in good health.

The CDR3 spells CASSLAGAGYTF. The CDR3 coding sequence is TGTGCCAGCAGCTTGGCGGGGGCTGGCTACACCTTC. J is TRBJ1-2 and V is TRBV11-2; D perhaps matches TRBD1 (6 bases). The V end lost 3 bases, the J end lost 7 bases, and 9 bases lay between the germline ends. Germline V lookup: CDR1 SGHAT, CDR2 FQNNGV. This CDR3 is built from 12 residues.

The gene calls are TRBV30 and TRBJ2-7; 8 nucleotides line up with TRBD1. Trimming cost V 4 bases and J 0 bases; bases outside gene matches: 5. CDR3 size: 14 residues. Germline V lookup: CDR1 GTSNPN, CDR2 SVGIG (reference sequence). The CDR3 DNA follows: TGTGCCTGGAACCGGGACAGGAGCTCCTACGAGCAGTACTTC. Amino acid sequence: CAWNRDRSSYEQYF. The full variable domain, its missing parts supplied by reference TRBV30 and TRBJ2-7, is SQTIHQWPATLVQPVGSPLSLECTVEGTSNPNLYWYRQAAGRGLQLLFYSVGIGQISSEVPQNLSASRPQDRQFILSSKKLLLSDSGFYLCAWNRDRSSYEQYFGPGTRLTVT.

The chain combines TRBV11-3 with TRBJ2-2; 14 bases match TRBD2. This CDR3 spans 18 amino acids. V was clipped by 2 bases and J by 5 bases; unmatched bases: 7. In germline, CDR1 is SGHNT, CDR2 YENEEA. CDR3 sequence (DNA): TGTGCCAGCAGCTTACCGGGACTAGCGGGAGATGGGACCGGGGAGCTGTTTTTT. Translation: CASSLPGLAGDGTGELFF.

The J gene is TRBJ2-5, the V gene TRBV7-2, with unresolved D. V was shortened by 3 bases and J by 1 base, with 15 bases between the two germline ends. Germline assignment: CDR1 SGHTA and CDR2 FQGNSA. There are 16 residues in the CDR3. The CDR3 nucleotides read TGTGCCAGCAGCTTCAGATCATTGGGCTTCCAAGAGACCCAGTACTTC. The encoded protein is CASSFRSLGFQETQYF. Full variable domain (rest looked up from reference TRBV7-2 and TRBJ2-5): GAGVSQSPSNKVTEKGKDVELRCDPISGHTALYWYRQSLGQGLEFLIYFQGNSAPDKSGLPSDRFSAERTGGSVSTLTIQRTQQEDSAVYLCASSFRSLGFQETQYFGPGTRLLVL.

The V and J genes are TRBV29-1 and TRBJ1-2; TRBD1 matches at 7 bases. Germline lookup yields CDR1 SQVTM and CDR2 ANQGSEA. The CDR3 is 12 residues long. Trimming took 4 bases from V and 5 from J; bases not matched to a gene: 4. CDR3 in DNA: TGCAGCGTTGCAGGGGGGTGGTATGGCTACACCTTC. Encoded protein: CSVAGGWYGYTF.

The J gene is TRBJ2-7, the V gene TRBV20-1; D not certain. The CDR3 totals 10 residues. Germline CDR1 is DFQATT and CDR2 is SNEGSKA (reference sequence). The germline V and J ends were trimmed by 5 bases and 7 bases, with 9 bases remaining between them. Here the CDR3 reads CSAAIREQYF. The CDR3, as DNA: TGCAGTGCTGCAATCAGGGAGCAGTACTTC.

V is TRBV18 and J is TRBJ1-2; no firm D call. CDR3 size: 12 residues. Trimming took off 1 base at V and 8 bases at J, with 8 bases between the two ends. From germline, CDR1 is KGHSH and CDR2 LQKENI. The CDR3 sequence is CASSPLFQGYTF. The CDR3 DNA follows: TGTGCCAGCTCACCACTATTCCAGGGCTACACCTTC.

Of note for this clone: One end of the junction varies from germline; a read error may be responsible. The J gene is TRBJ2-1, the V gene TRBV29-1; 8 bases match TRBD2. Germline loops: CDR1 SQVTM, CDR2 ANQGSEA. This CDR3 has 15 amino acids. The CDR3 bases are TGCAGCGTGGAAGGACTAGCCTTTTCCTACAATGAGCAGTTCTTC. This gives the protein CSVEGLAFSYNEQFF.

J is TRBJ1-1 and V is TRBV5-1; no firm D call. The germline V gene encodes CDR1 SGHRS and CDR2 YFSETQ. Trimming left V 5 bases short and J 4 bases short, with 9 bases between. The CDR3 contains 12 residues. The CDR3 nucleotides are TGCGCCAGCAGTACTACGGGCACTGAAGCTTTCTTT. It is translated as CASSTTGTEAFF. Supplemented by reference TRBV5-1 and TRBJ1-1, the full variable domain reads KAGVTQTPRYLIKTRGQQVTLSCSPISGHRSVSWYQQTPGQGLQFLFEYFSETQRNKGNFPGRFSGRQFSNSRSEMNVSTLELGDSALYLCASSTTGTEAFFGQGTRLTVV.

The rearrangement uses TRBV9 and TRBJ1-1; the D is unclear. This CDR3 has 14 amino acids. Germline lookup yields CDR1 SGDLS and CDR2 YYNGEE. V shed 0 bases and J shed 2 bases, with 8 bases lying between them. The CDR3 coding sequence is TGTGCCAGCAGCGTAGGAGGGAGTAACACTGAAGCTTTCTTT. The encoded protein is CASSVGGSNTEAFF.

This chain links TRBV5-4 with TRBJ2-7; 8 nucleotides match TRBD2. The CDR3 extends over 15 amino acids. The germline CDR1 and CDR2 sequences are SGHNT and YYREEE (reference sequence). Trimming took 0 bases from V and 4 from J; bases not matched to a gene: 6. CDR3 nucleotides: TGTGCCAGCAGCTTGGTAACTAGCGGCCCGTACGAGCAGTACTTC. It is translated as CASSLVTSGPYEQYF.

The chain recombines TRBV20-1 with TRBJ1-2, with D hard to call. The germline V and J ends were trimmed by 3 bases and 8 bases, with 7 bases remaining between them. The CDR3 loop spans 10 amino acids. Germline V CDR1 and CDR2: DFQATT, SNEGSKA (reference sequence). In DNA, the CDR3 is TGCAGTGCTAGGGAGAGGGGCTACACCTTC. It yields the protein CSARERGYTF.

The V and J genes are TRBV9 and TRBJ1-1, with D possibly being TRBD1 (6 bases). Germline V gives CDR1 SGDLS, CDR2 YYNGEE. V lost 7 bases to trimming and J lost 1 base, with 14 bases between them. The CDR3 is made up of 14 amino acids. CDR3 nucleotide sequence: TGTGCCAGCGGACAGACAGGAGAGAACACTGAAGCTTTCTTT. Its protein is CASGQTGENTEAFF. Using reference TRBV9 and TRBJ1-1 for the parts outside the CDR3, the full variable domain is DSGVTQTPKHLITATGQRVTLRCSPRSGDLSVYWYQQSLDQGLQFLIQYYNGEERAKGNILERFSAQQFPDLHSELNLSSLELGDSALYFCASGQTGENTEAFFGQGTRLTVV.

The CDR3 region has the DNA TGTGCCAGCAGGAGGGGCGGGAGCTTGGATGAGCAGTTCTTC. Translating gives CASRRGGSLDEQFF. The chain is built from TRBV7-9 and TRBJ2-1; 7 positions match TRBD2. The CDR3 is 14 residues long. Germline CDR1 is SEHNR and CDR2 is FQNEAQ (reference sequence). J lost 8 bases, V lost 6 bases, and 10 bases had no gene match.

The chain has TRBV6-5 and TRBJ2-7, with D uncertain. CDR3 length: 13 residues. With 2 bases removed from V and 3 bases from J, the gap between germline ends came to 8 bases. Germline V gene data show CDR1 as MNHEY and CDR2 as SVGAGI. The CDR3 DNA is TGTGCCAGCAGTTACAGCCAGGACTACGAGCAGTACTTC. The encoded protein is CASSYSQDYEQYF.

The J gene is TRBJ1-3, the V gene TRBV18; D ambiguous. Trimming stripped 6 bases from V and 8 bases from J, with 14 bases between. Germline V gives CDR1 KGHSH, CDR2 LQKENI. The CDR3 sequence is 13 residues long. The CDR3 here is CASSPGAKDTIYF. The CDR3 DNA reads as TGTGCCAGCTCTCCGGGAGCCAAGGACACCATATATTTT. The entire variable domain, with the rest obtained from reference TRBV18 and TRBJ1-3, is as follows: NAGVMQNPRHLVRRRGQEARLRCSPMKGHSHVYWYRQLPEEGLKFMVYLQKENIIDESGMPKERFSAEFPKEGPSILRIQQVVRGDSAAYFCASSPGAKDTIYFGEGSWLTVV.

The chain employs TRBV19 and TRBJ2-7; possible D gene TRBD2, 6 bases. Germline V CDR1 and CDR2: LNHDA, SQIVND (reference sequence). The CDR3 covers 18 residues. Trimming removed 5 bases from V and 3 bases from J, with 26 bases in between. The CDR3 sequence: CASSPGLFTEGKDYEQYF. The CDR3 DNA reads as TGTGCCAGTAGTCCAGGTCTATTTACGGAGGGGAAAGACTACGAGCAGTACTTC. Full variable domain (outside the CDR3, taken from reference TRBV19 and TRBJ2-7): DGGITQSPKYLFRKEGQNVTLSCEQNLNHDAMYWYRQDPGQGLRLIYYSQIVNDFQKGDIAEGYSVSREKKESFPLTVTSAQKNPTAFYLCASSPGLFTEGKDYEQYFGPGTRLTVT.

The V and J genes are TRBV9 and TRBJ2-3; D possibly corresponds to TRBD1 (5 bases). The CDR3 is 16 amino acids. The V end lost 0 bases, the J end lost 0 bases, and 11 bases lay between the germline ends. CDR1 is SGDLS, CDR2 YYNGEE, per germline. The CDR3 nucleotides are TGTGCCAGCAGCGTAGGTGGGGCCGCTAGCACAGATACGCAGTATTTT. Protein sequence: CASSVGGAASTDTQYF.

CDR3 amino acids: CASSVIEAYGYTF. CDR3 DNA sequence: TGTGCCAGTTCGGTAATCGAGGCCTATGGCTACACCTTC. The chain links TRBV19 to TRBJ1-2; D is uncertain. V gave up 8 bases and J gave up 4 bases, with 14 bases separating them. This CDR3 has 13 amino acids. Per germline, CDR1 LNHDA and CDR2 SQIVND (reference sequence).

The chain employs TRBV7-9 and TRBJ2-7; D is perhaps TRBD2 (6 bases). Germline CDR1 and CDR2: SEHNR and FQNEAQ (reference sequence). The CDR3 loop spans 16 amino acids. The ends were cut back, 5 bases at V and 2 bases at J, with 19 bases in the middle. Here the CDR3 DNA reads TGTGCCAGCAGCCCCCTTACAGGCCGGGGGACCTACGAGCAGTACTTC. Translation gives CASSPLTGRGTYEQYF.

This chain joins TRBV7-3 and TRBJ1-1; D is unresolved. CDR3 length: 16 amino acids. The V and J ends lost 1 base and 9 bases respectively, with 21 bases between them. CDR1 is SGHTA, CDR2 FQGTGA, per germline. Here the CDR3 reads CASSLNSGSDRSKAFF. CDR3 coding DNA: TGTGCCAGCAGCTTAAATTCAGGTTCAGATAGATCCAAAGCTTTCTTT.

The sample holds one count of this clone. The genes are TRBV25-1 and TRBJ1-2; 9 nucleotides agree with TRBD1. The CDR3 is made up of 16 amino acids. CDR1 and CDR2 from the germline V gene are MGHDK and SYGVNS. V trimming: 3 bases; J trimming: 1 base; junction bases outside the gene matches: 6. The CDR3 here is CASSETGGEFNYGYTF. CDR3 DNA: TGTGCCAGCAGTGAGACAGGGGGGGAATTTAACTATGGCTACACCTTC.

The rearrangement links TRBV9 to TRBJ2-1, with D perhaps TRBD2 (5 bases). The V end was cut by 0 bases, the J end by 2 bases, with 9 bases between. Germline CDR1 reads SGDLS; CDR2 reads YYNGEE. The CDR3 totals 15 residues. The CDR3 DNA follows: TGTGCCAGCAGCGTAGGCCGAGGGCCCTACAATGAGCAGTTCTTC. Its translation: CASSVGRGPYNEQFF.

V is TRBV13 and J is TRBJ2-7; D unclear. Germline V gene sequence: CDR1 PRHDT, CDR2 FYEKMQ (reference sequence). V was shortened by 3 bases and J by 4 bases, with 13 bases between the two germline ends. This CDR3 comprises 14 residues. CDR3 DNA: TGTGCCAGCAGCTTGGCTAGTTCACCATACGAGCAGTACTTC. Translation gives CASSLASSPYEQYF.

V and J are TRBV19 and TRBJ2-2; 12 bases agree with TRBD1. This CDR3 spans 14 amino acids. Germline CDR1 reads LNHDA; CDR2 reads SQIVND (reference sequence). V trimming: 8 bases; J trimming: 6 bases; junction bases outside the gene matches: 4. This chain's CDR3 is CASSGQGAAGELFF. In DNA form, the CDR3 reads TGTGCCAGTTCGGGACAGGGGGCGGCCGGGGAGCTGTTTTTT.

The chain is built from TRBV29-1 and TRBJ2-7; D is undetermined. The CDR3 consists of 13 residues. The germline gives CDR1 SQVTM, CDR2 ANQGSEA. V lost 4 bases to trimming and J lost 0 bases, with 10 bases between them. CDR3 sequence reads: CSVVLTSSYEQYF. The CDR3 DNA reads as TGCAGCGTTGTACTTACCTCCTCCTACGAGCAGTACTTC.

V is TRBV15 and J is TRBJ2-1; 8 bases are shared with TRBD1. This CDR3 is built from 13 residues. V gave up 3 bases and J gave up 9 bases; unmatched junction bases: 4. Germline loops: CDR1 LNHNV, CDR2 YYDKDF (reference sequence). CDR3 loop: CATSSRTGGEQFF. The CDR3 bases are TGTGCCACCAGCAGCAGAACAGGGGGTGAGCAGTTCTTC.

The chain employs TRBV10-3 and TRBJ2-7; TRBD1 matches at 8 bases. CDR1 is ENHRY and CDR2 is SYGVKD in the germline V gene. J gave up 3 bases and V 5 bases, and 3 bases lay outside the gene matches. This CDR3 has 13 amino acids. The CDR3 sequence: CAISPGQDYEQYF. The DNA for the CDR3 is TGTGCCATCAGTCCGGGACAGGACTACGAGCAGTACTTC.

This chain uses TRBV5-1 with TRBJ2-7; 9 nucleotides agree with TRBD2. J was trimmed by 1 base and V by 0 bases; bases with no gene match: 2. Germline CDR1 and CDR2: SGHRS and YFSETQ. The CDR3 spans 15 residues. Here the CDR3 reads CASSLVLAGSYEQYF. For the CDR3, the DNA is TGCGCCAGCAGCTTGGTTCTAGCGGGATCCTACGAGCAGTACTTC.

The chain recombines TRBV19 with TRBJ2-5; 14 bases agree with TRBD2. The germline gives CDR1 LNHDA, CDR2 SQIVND (reference sequence). The CDR3 is 18 residues long. Trimming cost V 6 bases and J 2 bases; bases outside gene matches: 11. CDR3 nucleotides: TGTGCCAGTAGGAGGACTAGCGGGAGGTTTGGGTTTCAAGAGACCCAGTACTTC. Residues: CASRRTSGRFGFQETQYF.

The V gene is TRBV4-1, the J gene TRBJ2-5, with 10 bases fitting TRBD2. The V gene's germline CDR1 is MGHRA and CDR2 YSYEKL. J lost 3 bases, V lost 5 bases, and 18 bases had no gene match. The CDR3 consists of 19 residues. The CDR3 spells CASSIRTSLAGGPEETQYF. The CDR3 DNA reads as TGCGCCAGCAGCATACGAACCTCCTTAGCGGGAGGCCCGGAAGAGACCCAGTACTTC.

This rearrangement joins TRBV10-1 to TRBJ2-3; 10 bases align to TRBD2. The length of the CDR3 is 13 residues. In germline, CDR1 is WNHNN, CDR2 SYGVQD (reference sequence). With V trimmed by 7 bases and J by 6 bases, 4 bases remained unmatched. The CDR3 DNA reads as TGCGCCAGCAAGACTAGCGGGTCCGATACGCAGTATTTT. This encodes CASKTSGSDTQYF.